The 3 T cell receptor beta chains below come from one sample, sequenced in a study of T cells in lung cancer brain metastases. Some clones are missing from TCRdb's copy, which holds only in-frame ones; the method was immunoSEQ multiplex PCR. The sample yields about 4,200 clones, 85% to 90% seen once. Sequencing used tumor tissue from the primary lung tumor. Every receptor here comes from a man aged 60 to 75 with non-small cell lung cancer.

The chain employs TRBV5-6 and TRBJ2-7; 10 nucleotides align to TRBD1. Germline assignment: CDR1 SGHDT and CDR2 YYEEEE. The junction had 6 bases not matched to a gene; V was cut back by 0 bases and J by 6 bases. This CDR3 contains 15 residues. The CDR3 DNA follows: TGTGCCAGCAGCTTGGCGCTTGGACAGGGGGGCGAGCAGTACTTC. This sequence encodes CASSLALGQGGEQYF.

The CDR3, as DNA: TGTGCCAGCAGCTTGCTTGGGACAGTCTACGAGCAGTACTTC. Protein: CASSLLGTVYEQYF. This chain uses TRBV5-6 with TRBJ2-7; 7 nucleotides line up with TRBD1. Germline-derived CDR1 and CDR2 are SGHDT and YYEEEE. J lost 3 bases, V lost 1 base, and 4 bases had no gene match. The length of the CDR3 is 14 residues.

In DNA, the CDR3 is TGTGCCAGCAGCTCCGACCGAGCCACCTCTGGAAACACCATATATTTT. As protein: CASSSDRATSGNTIYF. The chain joins TRBV11-2 to TRBJ1-3, with no clear D. Between the trimmed V and J ends, which lost 4 bases and 0 bases, there was a span of 13 bases. Germline V CDR1 and CDR2: SGHAT, FQNNGV. This CDR3 contains 16 residues.